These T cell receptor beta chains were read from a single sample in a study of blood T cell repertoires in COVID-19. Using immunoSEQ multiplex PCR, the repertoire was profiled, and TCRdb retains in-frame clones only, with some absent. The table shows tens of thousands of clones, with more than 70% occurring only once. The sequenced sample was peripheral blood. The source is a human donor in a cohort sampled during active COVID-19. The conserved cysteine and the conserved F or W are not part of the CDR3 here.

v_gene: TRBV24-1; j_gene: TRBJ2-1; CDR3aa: ATSGSSGDYNEQF
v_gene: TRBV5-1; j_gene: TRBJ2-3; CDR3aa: ASREASGSTDTQY
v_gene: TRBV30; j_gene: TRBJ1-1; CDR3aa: AWTLSSEAF
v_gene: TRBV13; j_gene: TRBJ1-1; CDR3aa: ASSPGDPDTEAF
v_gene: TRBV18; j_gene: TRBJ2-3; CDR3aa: ASSPARQGASTDTQY
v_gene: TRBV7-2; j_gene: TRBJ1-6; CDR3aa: ASSLWGGSRGSPLH
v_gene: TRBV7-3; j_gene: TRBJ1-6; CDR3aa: ASSSSGGSYNSPLH
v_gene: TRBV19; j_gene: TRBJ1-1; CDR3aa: ASSHRGTLNTEAF
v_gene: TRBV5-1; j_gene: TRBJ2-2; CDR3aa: ASSLAGWISPDTGELF
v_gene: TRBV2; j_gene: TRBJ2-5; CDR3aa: ASRETGSPRETQY
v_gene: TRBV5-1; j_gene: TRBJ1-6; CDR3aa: ASSLQGHGNSPLH
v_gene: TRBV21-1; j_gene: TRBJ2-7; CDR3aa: AKPSRVRSYEQY
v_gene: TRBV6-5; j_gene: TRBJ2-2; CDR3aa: ASKTSGRDTGELF
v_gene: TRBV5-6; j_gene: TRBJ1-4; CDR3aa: ASSLVWQGSEKLF
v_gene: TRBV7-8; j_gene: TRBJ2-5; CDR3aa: ASSLREGQETQY
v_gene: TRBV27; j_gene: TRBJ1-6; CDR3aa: ASSRGVPPLH
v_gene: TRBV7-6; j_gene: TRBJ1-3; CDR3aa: ASSLNPPGSPSGNTIY
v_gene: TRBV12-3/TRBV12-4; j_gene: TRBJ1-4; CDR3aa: ASSLRGNEKLF
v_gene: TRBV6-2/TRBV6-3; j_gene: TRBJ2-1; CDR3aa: ASSYSRASEQF
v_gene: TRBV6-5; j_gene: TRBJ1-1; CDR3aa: ASSYSTQQDTEAF
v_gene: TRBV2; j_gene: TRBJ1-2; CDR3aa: ASSDAVNYGYT
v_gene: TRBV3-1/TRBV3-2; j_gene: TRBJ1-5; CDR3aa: ASSKGGSQPQH
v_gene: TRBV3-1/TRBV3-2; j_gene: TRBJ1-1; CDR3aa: ASSQRGTEAF
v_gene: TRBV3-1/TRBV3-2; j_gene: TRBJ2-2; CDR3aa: ASSQGLQGTGELF
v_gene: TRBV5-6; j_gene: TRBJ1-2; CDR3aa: ASSLGPGKNYGYT
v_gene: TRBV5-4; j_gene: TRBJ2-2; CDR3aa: ASSPWTGTTGELF
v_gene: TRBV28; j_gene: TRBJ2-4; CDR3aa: ASSRDSLAKNIQY
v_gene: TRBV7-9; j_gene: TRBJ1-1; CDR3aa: ASSSQGFEAF
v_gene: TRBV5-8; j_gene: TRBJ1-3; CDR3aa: ASSLRQSGNTIY
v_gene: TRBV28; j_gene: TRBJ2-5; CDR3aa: ASSPVPPETQY
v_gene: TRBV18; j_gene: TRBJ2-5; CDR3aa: ASSFGTDSEETQY
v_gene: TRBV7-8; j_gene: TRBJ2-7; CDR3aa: ASSSGTGGSYEQY
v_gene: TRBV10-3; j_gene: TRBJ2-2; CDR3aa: AIKAGNTGELF
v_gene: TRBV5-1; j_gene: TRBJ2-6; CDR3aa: ASSFRVGGSGANVLT
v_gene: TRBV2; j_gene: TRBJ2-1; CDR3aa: ASSKRESSYNEQF
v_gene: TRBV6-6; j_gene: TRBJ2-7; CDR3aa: ASSYSAGGIYEQY
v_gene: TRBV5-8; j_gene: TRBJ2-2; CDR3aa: ASRPGTRNTGELF
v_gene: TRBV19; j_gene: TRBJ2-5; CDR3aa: ASSVRSRETQY
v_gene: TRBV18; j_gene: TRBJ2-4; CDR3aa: ASSPREVAKNIQY
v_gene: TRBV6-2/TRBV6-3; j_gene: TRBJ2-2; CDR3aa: ASSYPPSGGPANTGELF
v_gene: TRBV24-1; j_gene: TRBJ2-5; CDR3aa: ATKGDKETQY
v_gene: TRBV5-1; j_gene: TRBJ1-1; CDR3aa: ASTFGVERNTEAF
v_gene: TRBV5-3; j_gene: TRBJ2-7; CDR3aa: ARSLGAPSGQARRHEQY
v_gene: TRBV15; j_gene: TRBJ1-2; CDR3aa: ATSRDQGPYGYT
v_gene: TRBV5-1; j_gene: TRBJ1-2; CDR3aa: ASSRDDPNYGYT
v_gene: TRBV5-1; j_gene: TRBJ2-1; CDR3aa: ASRMEGTSNEQF
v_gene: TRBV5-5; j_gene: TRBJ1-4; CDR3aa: ASSLGTGGEKLF
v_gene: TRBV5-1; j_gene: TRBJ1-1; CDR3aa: ASSLGGRGGWTEAF
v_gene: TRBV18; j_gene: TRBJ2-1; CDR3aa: ASSAIAGGAYNEQF
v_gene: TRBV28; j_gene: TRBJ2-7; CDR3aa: ASSLERGHDEQY
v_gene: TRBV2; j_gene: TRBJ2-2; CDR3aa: ASSDEAPSNTGELF
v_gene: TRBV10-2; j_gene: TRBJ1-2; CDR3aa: ASSDREGTTRYGYT
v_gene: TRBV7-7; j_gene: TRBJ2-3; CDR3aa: ASSQIRSGGADTQY
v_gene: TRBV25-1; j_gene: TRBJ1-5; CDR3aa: ASSDYSNQPQH
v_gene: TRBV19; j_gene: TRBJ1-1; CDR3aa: ASRQGGRTEAF